This TCR beta chain is from a study of blood T cell repertoires in COVID-19. Clones were read by immunoSEQ multiplex PCR, and TCRdb kept only the in-frame ones, dropping some. The sample consists of 100,000 or so clones, roughly 85% of them appearing once. CDR1 and CDR2 (germline): SQVTM, ANQGSEA. Trimming took off 4 bases at V and 15 bases at J, with 10 bases between the two ends. The CDR3 length is 9 residues. The sequence was collected from a human donor in a cohort sampled during active COVID-19. The sample comprised peripheral blood. The chain employs TRBV29-1 and TRBJ2-1; TRBD1 is a possible D gene (5 bases). Here the CDR3 DNA reads TGCAGCGTTGGGGGCCCTGGGTTCTTC. Protein: CSVGGPGFF.